This T cell receptor beta chain was captured by sequencing in a study of control samples from healthy donors and cancer patients. The table came from immunoSEQ multiplex PCR; TCRdb's copy has only in-frame clones and leaves some out. This repertoire shows around 81,000 clones, 80% to 95% found once; its top ten account for roughly 1.5%. Germline CDR1 MNHEY, CDR2 SVGAGI. The CDR3 runs 11 residues. The V and J ends lost 10 bases and 3 bases respectively, with 9 bases between them. Sequenced input: blood. This receptor was identified in a woman in her twenties or thirties in good health. The chain has TRBV6-5 and TRBJ1-2; D ambiguous. In nucleotides, the CDR3 is TGTGCCACCGCCAGTTACTATGGCTACACCTTC. Its translation: CATASYYGYTF.